The 23 T cell receptor beta chains below were found in one sample sequenced in a study of CD8 T cells in Susac syndrome. The authors reverse transcribed about 0.5 to 1 ug RNA with random hexamers. One entry per CDR3 protein, called by TCRdb with MiXCR from the immunoSEQ multiplex PCR reads. The table records some 99,000 distinct CDR3 sequences, 95% to 98% of them present only once. Sequenced material: CD4+ T cells from PBMCs. The origin of the receptors is a human donor in good health.

V usage is TRBV11-3 and J usage is TRBJ2-7, with 9 nucleotides matching TRBD1. The CDR3 spans 16 residues. Germline V CDR1 and CDR2: SGHNT, YENEEA. Trimming at V came to 1 base and at J to 3 bases, leaving 7 bases not matched to a gene. Here the CDR3 reads CASSLGSGTGFYEQYF. In DNA, the CDR3 is TGTGCCAGCAGCTTAGGCTCCGGGACAGGGTTCTACGAGCAGTACTTC.

The V call is TRBV12-3 or TRBV12-4, the J call TRBJ2-5; 9 nucleotides match TRBD2. There are 15 residues in the CDR3. V trimming: 10 bases; J trimming: 2 bases; junction bases outside the gene matches: 11. The CDR3 sequence is CATKTGTSNQETQYF. The CDR3 DNA reads TGTGCCACTAAAACCGGGACTAGCAATCAAGAGACCCAGTACTTC.

The CDR3 sequence: CASSLGGQGSGYTF. CDR3 DNA: TGTGCCAGCAGCTTAGGTGGCCAGGGTAGCGGCTACACCTTC. V gene TRBV7-2 combines with J gene TRBJ1-2, with D perhaps TRBD1 (5 bases). CDR3 size: 14 residues. Germline V gives CDR1 SGHTA, CDR2 FQGNSA. The ends were cut back, 1 base at V and 8 bases at J, with 14 bases in the middle.

The chain links TRBV7-9 to TRBJ1-4; D is unclear. This CDR3 is 16 amino acids long. From germline, CDR1 is SEHNR and CDR2 FQNEAQ (reference sequence). Trimming removed 2 bases at V and 2 bases at J, with 12 bases between. In nucleotides, the CDR3 is TGTGCCAGCAGCTTAAGGCCCCGGGGTACTAATGAAAAACTGTTTTTT. It yields the protein CASSLRPRGTNEKLFF.

This chain joins TRBV2 and TRBJ2-1, with 11 positions matching TRBD2. This CDR3 region has 15 residues. Germline loops: CDR1 SNHLY, CDR2 FYNNEI. Unmatched junction bases numbered 8, after V lost 6 bases and J lost 7 bases. The CDR3 loop is CASRGLAGGYNEQFF. Written as DNA, the CDR3 is TGTGCCAGCAGGGGGCTAGCGGGGGGATATAATGAGCAGTTCTTC.

The chain has TRBV12-3 or TRBV12-4 and TRBJ2-4; a weak D match, TRBD2 (6 bases). The CDR3 has 15 amino acids. V was clipped by 5 bases and J by 0 bases, with 11 bases between them. CDR3 residues: CASSPSELAKNIQYF. CDR3 coding DNA: TGTGCCAGCAGTCCTAGCGAATTAGCCAAAAACATTCAGTACTTC.

This sequence joins TRBV20-1 and TRBJ1-4, with D perhaps matching TRBD1 (5 bases). Germline values: CDR1 DFQATT, CDR2 SNEGSKA (reference sequence). Trimming shortened V by 2 bases and J by 3 bases, and 13 bases separated the two germline ends. This CDR3 has 15 amino acids. The CDR3: CSARTPTVANEKLFF. For the CDR3, the DNA is TGCAGTGCTAGAACGCCGACAGTAGCTAATGAAAAACTGTTTTTT.

The V and J genes are TRBV3-1 and TRBJ1-1, with D unclear. CDR3 length equals 15 residues. Germline-derived CDR1 and CDR2 are LGHDT and YNNKEL (reference sequence). With 0 bases removed from V and 1 base from J, the gap between germline ends came to 9 bases. Here the CDR3 reads CASSQEFVTNTEAFF. The CDR3 DNA reads TGTGCCAGCAGCCAAGAGTTTGTCACGAACACTGAAGCTTTCTTT.

The chain combines TRBV12-3 or TRBV12-4 with TRBJ1-5, with D perhaps matching TRBD1 (6 bases). V shed 6 bases and J shed 0 bases, with 18 bases lying between them. The CDR3 is made up of 17 amino acids. CDR3 sequence reads: CASRQGSGLGSNQPQHF. CDR3 in DNA: TGTGCCAGCAGACAGGGTTCAGGGCTGGGTAGCAATCAGCCCCAGCATTTT.

This chain connects TRBV29-1 to TRBJ1-1; D gene ambiguous. The CDR3 spans 13 residues. Trimming removed 1 base at V and 0 bases at J, with 6 bases between. Germline V gene lookup returns CDR1 SQVTM and CDR2 ANQGSEA. DNA of the CDR3: TGCAGCGTTGAAGCAGGTCTGAACACTGAAGCTTTCTTT. Amino acid sequence: CSVEAGLNTEAFF.

The chain recombines TRBV4-1 with TRBJ2-2, with 8 bases fitting TRBD1. The CDR3 is 17 residues long. Germline-derived CDR1 and CDR2 are MGHRA and YSYEKL. V dropped 1 base and J dropped 6; count of bases not matched to a gene: 10. The CDR3 DNA is TGCGCCAGCAGCCAAGGCTGGACAGGGAGTAAGCCCGGGGAGCTGTTTTTT. This encodes CASSQGWTGSKPGELFF.

This chain joins TRBV18 and TRBJ2-7; D possibly matches TRBD1 or TRBD2 (5 bases each). The CDR3 has 15 residues. V was pared by 5 bases and J by 5 bases, with 19 bases between. From germline, CDR1 is KGHSH and CDR2 LQKENI. CDR3 amino acids: CASSTEVGRANEQYF. The CDR3 DNA reads TGTGCCAGCTCAACGGAGGTGGGCAGGGCGAACGAGCAGTACTTC.

The chain couples TRBV7-2 to TRBJ2-7, with 11 positions matching TRBD2. The junction had 8 bases not matched to a gene; V was cut back by 5 bases and J by 2 bases. CDR1 and CDR2 (germline): SGHTA, FQGNSA. The CDR3 contains 16 residues. The CDR3 spells CASSPFGTSGPYEQYF. For the CDR3, the DNA is TGTGCCAGCAGCCCTTTCGGGACTAGCGGTCCCTACGAGCAGTACTTC.

CDR3 bases: TGCAGCGTTGAACGGCCTGGGGGTAGCCTGCAGTTCTTC. Encoded protein: CSVERPGGSLQFF. V gene TRBV29-1 combines with J gene TRBJ2-1, with D perhaps being TRBD1 or TRBD2 (5 bases each). The CDR3 is 13 residues long. Trimming left V 2 bases short and J 12 bases short, with 17 bases between. Per germline, CDR1 SQVTM and CDR2 ANQGSEA.

This chain joins TRBV11-3 and TRBJ2-3; TRBD2 agrees at 13 bases. The CDR3 is 18 residues long. The ends lost 4 bases at V and 4 bases at J; junction bases unmatched: 11. Germline lookup yields CDR1 SGHNT and CDR2 YENEEA. CDR3 DNA: TGTGCCAGCAGCTCCGAGCACCGGGGACTAGCGGGACCAGATACGCAGTATTTT. Its protein product is CASSSEHRGLAGPDTQYF.

This rearrangement joins TRBV15 to TRBJ2-1, with a possible D match to TRBD1 (5 bases). Trimming took off 0 bases at V and 8 bases at J, with 8 bases between the two ends. CDR3 length equals 13 residues. In germline, CDR1 is LNHNV, CDR2 YYDKDF (reference sequence). This CDR3 reads CATSRERGDEQFF. As DNA, the CDR3 is TGTGCCACCAGCAGAGAAAGGGGTGATGAGCAGTTCTTC.

The chain uses TRBV15 and TRBJ2-1; possible D gene TRBD2, 6 bases. With 2 bases removed from V and 3 bases from J, the gap between germline ends came to 14 bases. The germline gives CDR1 LNHNV, CDR2 YYDKDF (reference sequence). The CDR3 has 16 residues. As DNA, the CDR3 is TGTGCCACCAGCAGACCGGGGCTAGCGAACTACAATGAGCAGTTCTTC. The encoded protein is CATSRPGLANYNEQFF.

This clonotype is a singleton in its sample. The chain carries TRBV6-5 and TRBJ2-2; no clear D. Trimming left V 10 bases short and J 4 bases short, with 16 bases between. This CDR3 is built from 14 residues. CDR1 MNHEY and CDR2 SVGAGI come from the germline V gene. The CDR3 region has the DNA TGTGCCACCAGACCGAGCCGACTCACCGGGGAGCTGTTTTTT. Amino acids: CATRPSRLTGELFF.

The chain couples TRBV4-3 to TRBJ2-1; 12 nucleotides line up with TRBD2. The CDR3 runs to 16 residues. The germline gives CDR1 LGHNA, CDR2 YSLEER. After removal of 3 bases from V and 7 bases from J, the junction contained 7 bases not matched to a gene. The CDR3 DNA is TGCGCCAGCAGCCAGCTCCCTAGCGGGAGGGCGAATGAGCAGTTCTTC. It is translated as CASSQLPSGRANEQFF.

The chain joins TRBV25-1 to TRBJ2-7; D is unresolved. Germline V gene data show CDR1 as MGHDK and CDR2 as SYGVNS. There are 14 residues in the CDR3. Trimming removed 2 bases from V and 2 bases from J, with 10 bases in between. This chain's CDR3 is CASSEPGRAYEQYF. CDR3 nucleotides: TGTGCCAGCAGTGAACCTGGACGGGCCTACGAGCAGTACTTC.

The chain combines TRBV25-1 with TRBJ2-2; the match to TRBD1 covers 7 bases. Germline CDR1 and CDR2: MGHDK and SYGVNS. CDR3 length equals 14 residues. Unmatched junction bases numbered 6, after V lost 7 bases and J lost 4 bases. The CDR3, as DNA: TGTGCCAGCACGACAGGGTCAATCACCGGGGAGCTGTTTTTT. This translates into CASTTGSITGELFF.

The J gene is TRBJ2-1, the V gene TRBV2, with D maybe TRBD1 (5 bases). Germline V gives CDR1 SNHLY, CDR2 FYNNEI. CDR3 length equals 11 residues. The V end was cut by 7 bases, the J end by 8 bases, with 9 bases between. The CDR3 reads CASKDSYEQFF. The CDR3 region has the DNA TGTGCCAGCAAAGACAGCTATGAGCAGTTCTTC.

The count of this clonotype is one. The genes are TRBV29-1 and TRBJ2-7; 7 positions agree with TRBD1. V shed 6 bases and J 7 bases; nucleotides not matched to a gene: 6. Germline V CDR1 and CDR2: SQVTM, ANQGSEA. The CDR3 consists of 11 residues. The CDR3 coding sequence is TGCAGCGTAGACAGGGTTGGAGAGCAGTACTTC. Translating it yields CSVDRVGEQYF.